This T cell receptor (beta chain) was found in a study of T cell responses to AZD1222 COVID-19 vaccine (dated by TCRdb to the early 2020s). Background for the entire study: Because spike-specific TCR depth and breadth did not differ between the two schedules, AZD1222 recipients who got a second dose at roughly 4 weeks were pooled with those who got a second dose at roughly 12 weeks. A total of more than 230 trial participants underwent TCR sequencing, of whom 207 received two doses of AZD1222 and some 26 received two doses of the MenACWY control vaccine. Enrollment into the trials was organized by age into subgroups of 18-55, 56-69 and 70-plus years, and those subgroups contained about 150, 27 and 61 TCR-sequenced participants, respectively.

On this clone: There is no known antigen for this receptor. Base qualities are not provided; no much larger clone lies one nucleotide away.

Beyond this particular receptor, the publication reports: After two AZD1222 doses, spike-specific TCR breadth and depth were significantly higher than at day 0 and than in MenACWY recipients. Reportedly, close to half of the unique spike-specific TCRs recognized epitopes lying outside the regions that are mutated in the B.1.351 and B.1.1.7 variants. Most participants were white British and females outnumbered males, and the authors suggested that clonal diversity may have been underestimated. The 56-69-year group was small, and its depth increase did not reach significance, likely because of low power. CD4 TCRs associated with the vaccine covered the entire spike protein, and the dominant responses were in regions 160-218 and 743-854. Conclusions about previously exposed vaccinees are limited because only six or seven AZD1222 recipients were SARS-CoV-2 seropositive at baseline. Because no samples from the day 14 peak response were available, repertoires could be characterized only after the peak T cell response.

The CDR3 regions of human TCRbeta chains were analyzed by immunosequencing. In the original analysis: TCRs in the repertoires were compared against a reference library of SARS-CoV-2-specific TCRs that had been generated with the MIRA antigen-specificity platform. Breadth was defined as the fraction of unique TCRs that were SARS-CoV-2-associated. Depth was defined as the fraction of total T cells that were SARS-CoV-2-associated. Using the MIRA data, each spike-specific TCR was mapped to the spike region that the TCR reacts to and placed in a CD4 or CD8 class. Log10-transformed breadth and depth values were compared by one-way ANOVA with Sidak's multiple comparisons tests. Held by TCRdb, this immuneACCESS table contains in-frame sequences only and omits some clones. Under half of the omission traces to an unresolved V gene where checked; the cause of the rest is unknown. The DNA gave D and trimming, while V, J and clone size come from that table. The sample includes around 52,000 clones, with approximately 83% observed a single time. The top ten constitute approximately 16% of the sample.

The sample's time point label, decoded: baseline before first vaccination. Samples from vaccinated people were obtained from the UK trials COV001 and COV002, which included a single-blind randomized controlled phase 2/3 trial of AZD1222 (ChAdOx1 nCoV-19) in healthy adults. For TCRbeta chain sequencing, PBMC samples were collected from trial participants at day 0 and at day 28 after the second dose. Spanning cysteine to phenylalanine, the CDR3 consists of 14 amino acids. The kept DNA is CDR3 alone, 42 bases in frame from the first base. V and J are trimmed by 3 bases and 6 bases, and the gene matches miss 4 bases of the junction. Reading the germline V gene gives CDR1 SGHTA and CDR2 FQGNSA.

The chain uses TRBV7-2 and TRBJ2-2; 7 bases in the middle match TRBD2. The sequenced sample was peripheral blood, obtained on day 0 of AZD1222 vaccination. This TCR was sampled from an adult in good health. The DNA sequence is given as TGTGCCAGCAGCTTTGGACTAGAGGCCGGGGAGCTGTTTTTT. Its protein is CASSFGLEAGELFF. Outside the CDR3, residues come from the reference TRBV7-2 and TRBJ2-2 proteins, so the full variable domain is: GAGVSQSPSNKVTEKGKDVELRCDPISGHTALYWYRQSLGQGLEFLIYFQGNSAPDKSGLPSDRFSAERTGGSVSTLTIQRTQQEDSAVYLCASSFGLEAGELFFGEGSRLTVL.